One and the same sample provided the 8 T cell receptor beta chains below, sequenced in a study of blood T cell repertoires in COVID-19. Sequencing was performed with immunoSEQ multiplex PCR; in TCRdb, only in-frame clones are kept and a portion is missing. The sample holds about 97,000 clones; 85% are singletons and the top ten take approximately 1.8%. The material sequenced was peripheral blood. The receptor set was obtained from a woman aged 70-85 years with active or convalescent COVID-19.

The chain recombines TRBV12-3 or TRBV12-4 with TRBJ1-4; perhaps TRBD1 as D (6 bases). Trimming took off 5 bases at V and 12 bases at J, with 16 bases between the two ends. This CDR3 region has 13 residues. Written as DNA, the CDR3 is TGTGCCAGCAGTCTCCTCCCAGGGGTAGAACTGTTTTTT. Residues: CASSLLPGVELFF.

This clone appeared a single time. This chain uses TRBV5-6 with TRBJ1-2; a possible D gene is TRBD1 (6 bases). Per the germline V gene, CDR1 is SGHDT and CDR2 is YYEEEE. Trimming removed 3 bases from V and 8 bases from J, with 14 bases in between. The CDR3 has 13 amino acids. The CDR3 coding sequence is TGTGCCAGCAGCTCGCCCAGGGGAGAAGGCTACACCTTC. As protein: CASSSPRGEGYTF.

The CDR3 spells CASSHPTVSSYEQYF. Here the CDR3 DNA reads TGTGCCAGCAGCCACCCCACCGTCAGCTCCTACGAGCAGTACTTC. This chain connects TRBV7-2 to TRBJ2-7, with D unclear. V shed 5 bases and J shed 0 bases, with 14 bases lying between them. Germline values: CDR1 SGHTA, CDR2 FQGNSA. The CDR3 has 15 amino acids.

The count of this clone is one. This rearrangement joins TRBV6-5 to TRBJ1-1, with a weak D call TRBD1 (5 bases). Germline values: CDR1 MNHEY, CDR2 SVGAGI. The CDR3 has 15 amino acids. V lost 0 bases and J 5 bases, leaving 13 bases between the germline ends. CDR3 amino acids: CASSYSGWGGTEAFF. CDR3 bases: TGTGCCAGCAGTTACTCGGGTTGGGGGGGAACTGAAGCTTTCTTT.

V is TRBV3-1 (or the pseudogene TRBV3-2) and J is TRBJ2-1, with 11 bases aligning to TRBD2. The V gene's germline CDR1 is LGHDT and CDR2 YNNKEL (reference sequence). This CDR3 comprises 17 residues. V was pared by 7 bases and J by 0 bases, with 8 bases of the junction left unmatched. The CDR3 here is CASTRTSGGSSYNEQFF. The CDR3 DNA is TGTGCCAGCACCCGTACTAGCGGGGGAAGCTCCTACAATGAGCAGTTCTTC.

The rearrangement uses TRBV30 and TRBJ1-2; TRBD1 matches 9 bases. The V gene's germline CDR1 is GTSNPN and CDR2 SVGIG (reference sequence). Germline trimming cut 2 bases from V and 6 bases from J; bases unmatched to any gene: 7. The CDR3 sequence is 14 residues long. This CDR3 is CAWSHRGRGNGYTF. The CDR3 region has the DNA TGTGCCTGGAGTCACAGGGGGCGGGGGAATGGCTACACCTTC.

The rearrangement joins TRBV5-5 to TRBJ1-1; D possibly corresponds to TRBD1 (6 bases). This CDR3 comprises 14 residues. Germline V CDR1 and CDR2: SGHKS, YYEKEE (reference sequence). V was trimmed by 3 bases and J by 7 bases, leaving 16 bases between them. The CDR3 DNA follows: TGTGCCAGCAGCTATCCGACAGGAAAGGTTGAAGCTTTCTTT. Encoded protein: CASSYPTGKVEAFF.

The chain employs TRBV28 and TRBJ1-6, with 7 positions matching TRBD1. Germline CDR1 reads MDHEN; CDR2 reads SYDVKM. The CDR3 loop spans 15 amino acids. Trimming removed 7 bases from V and 4 bases from J; junction bases left unmatched: 7. CDR3 protein: CASIKQGGYNSPLHF. CDR3 coding DNA: TGTGCCAGCATCAAGCAGGGGGGTTATAATTCACCCCTCCACTTT.